Described below is a single T cell receptor beta chain sequence and its context. The table came from immunoSEQ multiplex PCR; TCRdb's copy has only in-frame clones and leaves some out. The table includes about 300,000 clones, around 84% detected once. The data were obtained in a study of blood T cell repertoires in COVID-19. The CDR3 extends over 15 amino acids. Trimming left V 3 bases short and J 0 bases short, with 7 bases between. The V gene's germline CDR1 is SGDLS and CDR2 YYNGEE. This chain links TRBV9 with TRBJ2-6, with D perhaps TRBD1 (5 bases). Sequenced sample: peripheral blood. This receptor was identified in a man in his 70s with acute or convalescent COVID-19. The CDR3 sequence is CASSGQHSGANVLTF. For the CDR3, the DNA is TGTGCCAGCAGCGGACAGCACTCTGGGGCCAACGTCCTGACTTTC.